These 22 T cell receptor beta chains share one sample of origin, sequenced in a study of blood T cell repertoires in COVID-19 (dated by TCRdb to about 2020). The receptor library was made with the immunoSEQ multiplex PCR assay. TCRdb holds this immuneACCESS table with in-frame rearrangements only. Some clones are missing; in checked studies, unresolved V genes explain under half, and the rest has no known cause. The sample table records 250,000 or so clones; about 80% of these occur just once. 1.5% to 2% of the sample is held by the ten biggest clonotypes. Sequencing used peripheral blood. All receptors come from a woman older than 75 with acute or convalescent COVID-19.

V is TRBV28 and J is TRBJ2-2; 10 nucleotides match TRBD2. This CDR3 spans 14 amino acids. V was pared by 7 bases and J by 7 bases, with 6 bases of the junction left unmatched. Germline V gene sequence: CDR1 MDHEN, CDR2 SYDVKM. The CDR3, as DNA: TGTGCCAGCATCTTTAGCGGGGGGAGCGGGGAGCTGTTTTTT. As protein: CASIFSGGSGELFF.

The genes are TRBV7-2 and TRBJ1-5, with 9 bases that match TRBD1. The CDR3 runs 14 residues. Germline V lookup: CDR1 SGHTA, CDR2 FQGNSA. V shed 4 bases and J 6 bases; nucleotides not matched to a gene: 4. Here the CDR3 reads CASSSQGAGQPQHF. As DNA, the CDR3 is TGTGCCAGCAGCTCACAGGGGGCGGGTCAGCCCCAGCATTTT.

V gene TRBV6-5 combines with J gene TRBJ2-7; maybe TRBD1 (5 bases). In germline, CDR1 is MNHEY, CDR2 SVGAGI. Trimming shortened V by 7 bases and J by 2 bases, and 15 bases separated the two germline ends. The CDR3 has 14 residues. CDR3: CASTPSPGTYEQYF. In DNA form, the CDR3 reads TGTGCCAGCACTCCTTCCCCAGGGACCTACGAGCAGTACTTC.

In its sample, this clone was seen once. The CDR3 coding sequence is TGTGCCAGCAGCCCCGGACTAGGTTTTTCAGATACGCAGTATTTT. Translated: CASSPGLGFSDTQYF. This rearrangement joins TRBV4-2 to TRBJ2-3, with 7 bases lining up with TRBD2. Trimming took 4 bases from V and 4 from J; bases not matched to a gene: 8. The germline CDR1 and CDR2 sequences are LGHNA and YNFKEQ. The length of the CDR3 is 15 residues.

This clone was detected only once. V gene TRBV28 combines with J gene TRBJ1-2, with TRBD1 as a possible D gene (6 bases). Between the trimmed V and J ends, which lost 4 bases and 4 bases, there was a span of 13 bases. Germline V gene data show CDR1 as MDHEN and CDR2 as SYDVKM. The CDR3 length is 14 residues. The CDR3 DNA is TGTGCCAGCAGTTCAGGACAGCCCCTCTATGGCTACACCTTC. Amino acid sequence: CASSSGQPLYGYTF.

The rearrangement links TRBV9 to TRBJ2-5, with 9 positions matching TRBD1. This CDR3 contains 16 residues. V was clipped by 3 bases and J by 2 bases; unmatched bases: 8. Germline CDR1 is SGDLS and CDR2 is YYNGEE. As DNA, the CDR3 is TGTGCCAGCAGCGCAGCCCTCGGACAGGGGCAAGAGACCCAGTACTTC. It translates to CASSAALGQGQETQYF.

The sample holds a few counts of this clone. The chain combines TRBV15 with TRBJ2-1, with 9 bases identical to TRBD2. Trimming cost V 3 bases and J 3 bases; bases outside gene matches: 6. From germline, CDR1 is LNHNV and CDR2 YYDKDF (reference sequence). There are 16 residues in the CDR3. The CDR3 sequence: CATSRGTSRLYNEQFF. CDR3 in DNA: TGTGCCACCAGCAGGGGGACTAGCAGACTCTACAATGAGCAGTTCTTC.

V is TRBV11-2 and J is TRBJ1-1, with D possibly TRBD1 on 5 matching bases. V lost 3 bases and J 4 bases, leaving 12 bases between the germline ends. CDR3 size: 14 residues. Per the germline V gene, CDR1 is SGHAT and CDR2 is FQNNGV. In DNA form, the CDR3 reads TGTGCCAGCAGCTTGGCGGGGGGACCCACTGAAGCTTTCTTT. Translated: CASSLAGGPTEAFF.

The chain combines TRBV4-2 with TRBJ2-6; D perhaps matches TRBD1 (6 bases). The CDR3 sequence is 16 residues long. V was cut by 8 bases and J by 0 bases, with 14 bases left in between. The V gene's germline CDR1 is LGHNA and CDR2 YNFKEQ. In nucleotides, the CDR3 is TGTGCCAGCGCGCCGGGACATAGCTCTGGGGCCAACGTCCTGACTTTC. Protein: CASAPGHSSGANVLTF.

This clone was observed a single time. The V call is TRBV19, the J call TRBJ1-1; 7 nucleotides align to TRBD1. V was clipped by 3 bases and J by 0 bases; unmatched bases: 4. CDR1 and CDR2 (germline): LNHDA, SQIVND (reference sequence). The CDR3 runs 15 residues. The CDR3 coding sequence is TGTGCCAGTAGTATGTCGGACAGGCTGAACACTGAAGCTTTCTTT. Its protein is CASSMSDRLNTEAFF.

This clone was seen a handful of times. The rearrangement links TRBV4-3 to TRBJ1-2; D is possibly TRBD1 (5 bases). V was shortened by 1 base and J by 4 bases, with 16 bases between the two germline ends. The CDR3 loop spans 16 amino acids. Germline-derived CDR1 and CDR2 are LGHNA and YSLEER. The CDR3: CASSQVLEGQGYGYTF. The DNA for the CDR3 is TGCGCCAGCAGCCAAGTTTTGGAGGGGCAAGGCTATGGCTACACCTTC.

The chain links TRBV28 to TRBJ2-1, with 12 bases matching TRBD1. The V and J ends lost 4 bases and 4 bases, in that order; junction bases with no gene match: 8. The CDR3 runs 17 residues. The germline gives CDR1 MDHEN, CDR2 SYDVKM. The CDR3 reads CASSSSGTGGEYNEQFF. CDR3 DNA: TGTGCCAGCAGTTCCTCCGGGACAGGGGGCGAGTACAATGAGCAGTTCTTC.

The rearrangement joins TRBV7-2 to TRBJ2-5; 11 nucleotides line up with TRBD2. The CDR3 runs 17 residues. Looked up from germline, CDR1 is SGHTA and CDR2 is FQGNSA. V shed 1 base and J 1 base; nucleotides not matched to a gene: 5. The DNA of the CDR3 is TGTGCCAGCAGCTTAGTGGCTGGGACTAGCGGCCAAGAGACCCAGTACTTC. Amino acids: CASSLVAGTSGQETQYF. The full variable domain, completed using reference TRBV7-2 and TRBJ2-5, is GAGVSQSPSNKVTEKGKDVELRCDPISGHTALYWYRQSLGQGLEFLIYFQGNSAPDKSGLPSDRFSAERTGGSVSTLTIQRTQQEDSAVYLCASSLVAGTSGQETQYFGPGTRLLVL.

This chain links TRBV18 with TRBJ2-7; 14 bases map to TRBD2. Germline CDR1 reads KGHSH; CDR2 reads LQKENI. The CDR3 spans 16 residues. V dropped 3 bases and J dropped 5; count of bases not matched to a gene: 6. The CDR3, as DNA: TGTGCCAGCTCACCCCCCGGACTAGCGGGAGGAGACGAGCAGTACTTC. Its protein is CASSPPGLAGGDEQYF.

A remark on this clone: This CDR3 is also generated by other DNA sequences in the sample. The chain couples TRBV6-1 to TRBJ1-2; possibly TRBD1 for D (5 bases). Germline CDR1 MNHNS, CDR2 SASEGT. This CDR3 contains 12 residues. V lost 2 bases, J lost 4 bases, and 5 bases lay in between. CDR3 coding DNA: TGTGCCAGCAGTGAAACAGGCTATGGCTACACCTTC. Amino acids: CASSETGYGYTF.

The chain combines TRBV19 with TRBJ1-5; 9 bases agree with TRBD1. Germline values: CDR1 LNHDA, CDR2 SQIVND (reference sequence). Losses at the gene ends were 7 bases for V and 2 bases for J; bases not matched to a gene: 12. This CDR3 has 17 residues. The CDR3 DNA reads TGTGCCAGTAATGATCGAACAGGGGGCCGCGGCAATCAGCCCCAGCATTTT. It specifies CASNDRTGGRGNQPQHF.

J is TRBJ1-3 and V is TRBV15, with 8 bases lining up with TRBD1. The CDR3 covers 13 residues. Germline loops: CDR1 LNHNV, CDR2 YYDKDF (reference sequence). Losses at the gene ends were 9 bases for V and 4 bases for J; bases not matched to a gene: 5. CDR3 protein: CATTTGDGNTIYF. In nucleotides, the CDR3 is TGTGCCACGACGACAGGGGACGGAAACACCATATATTTT. The whole variable domain, filled in from reference TRBV15 and TRBJ1-3, reads DAMVIQNPRYQVTQFGKPVTLSCSQTLNHNVMYWYQQKSSQAPKLLFHYYDKDFNNEADTPDNFQSRRPNTSFCFLDIRSPGLGDTAMYLCATTTGDGNTIYFGEGSWLTVV.

The chain has TRBV9 and TRBJ2-7; D unresolved. The V and J ends lost 3 bases and 5 bases respectively, with 18 bases between them. The CDR3 runs 15 residues. CDR1 is SGDLS and CDR2 is YYNGEE in the germline V gene. This CDR3 is CASSATPARPNEQYF. In DNA, the CDR3 is TGTGCCAGCAGCGCCACCCCGGCCAGGCCTAACGAGCAGTACTTC.

V is TRBV28 and J is TRBJ2-3; TRBD2 matches 8 bases. V was pared by 6 bases and J by 0 bases, with 14 bases of the junction left unmatched. Germline lookup yields CDR1 MDHEN and CDR2 SYDVKM. This CDR3 has 18 residues. CDR3 coding DNA: TGTGCCAGCAGCCCTCCGGGACCTATAGCGGGAAGCACAGATACGCAGTATTTT. As protein: CASSPPGPIAGSTDTQYF.

Only a few counts were recorded for this clone. The rearrangement links TRBV20-1 to TRBJ2-1, with 7 bases aligning to TRBD2. V lost 3 bases and J lost 4; bases outside the gene matches: 6. The CDR3 has 14 amino acids. Germline V CDR1 and CDR2: DFQATT, SNEGSKA (reference sequence). CDR3 residues: CSASASGPYNEQFF. CDR3 sequence (DNA): TGCAGTGCTAGTGCTAGCGGACCTTACAATGAGCAGTTCTTC.

This clone occurred a few times. The chain couples TRBV19 to TRBJ1-1; TRBD1 matches 8 bases. Germline V lookup: CDR1 LNHDA, CDR2 SQIVND (reference sequence). J gave up 5 bases and V 4 bases, and 6 bases lay outside the gene matches. This CDR3 is built from 14 residues. DNA of the CDR3: TGTGCCAGTAGTACCCGGACAGGGAGAACTGAAGCTTTCTTT. It yields the protein CASSTRTGRTEAFF.

The chain has TRBV30 and TRBJ2-1; possible D gene TRBD1, 6 bases. V shed 4 bases and J shed 2 bases, with 12 bases lying between them. CDR1 GTSNPN and CDR2 SVGIG come from the germline V gene (reference sequence). This CDR3 contains 14 residues. This CDR3 reads CAWTSGVPYNEQFF. The CDR3 DNA is TGTGCCTGGACCTCAGGGGTCCCCTACAATGAGCAGTTCTTC.